This TCR beta chain was captured by sequencing in a study of T cell responses to AZD1222 COVID-19 vaccine (dated by TCRdb to the early 2020s). With regard to the full study: Because spike-specific TCR depth and breadth did not differ between the two schedules, AZD1222 recipients who got a second dose at roughly 4 weeks were pooled with those who got a second dose at roughly 12 weeks. TCR sequencing was performed for roughly 250 trial participants, of whom about 200 were given two doses of AZD1222 and roughly 25 were given two doses of MenACWY control vaccine. Trial participants were enrolled by age into subgroups of 18-55, 56-69 and 70-plus years, and about 150, 27 and 61 TCR-sequenced participants, respectively, were included in these subgroups.

Only one count was recorded for this clone. Its target antigen remains unknown. The record has no base qualities; no much larger clone is one base away. The CDR3 regions of human TCRbeta chains were analyzed by immunosequencing. The authors' pipeline ran thus. Repertoire TCRs were checked for matches against a reference library of SARS-CoV-2-specific TCRs that had been generated using the MIRA antigen-specificity platform. Breadth meant the fraction of unique TCRs that were SARS-CoV-2-associated, whereas depth meant the fraction of total T cells that were SARS-CoV-2-associated. Using the MIRA data, each spike-specific TCR was mapped to the spike region that the TCR reacts to and placed in a CD4 or CD8 class. Log10-transformed breadth and depth values were compared by one-way ANOVA with Sidak's multiple comparisons tests. TCRdb's version of the immuneACCESS table is confined to in-frame rearrangements and falls short of the full clone set. An unresolved V gene accounts for under half of the shortfall where checked; the remainder is of unknown origin. D and trimming were read from the DNA, whereas the V and J calls and clone size are those reported in that table. This sample comprises about 140,000 clones, 80% to 90% of them detected only once. 1.6% of the sample goes to the ten largest clones.

CDR3 length: 15 amino acids, cysteine to phenylalanine. This entry keeps only the CDR3 DNA: 45 bases, framed from base 1. Based on the germline V gene, the CDR1 and CDR2 sequences are SNHLY and FYNNEI. V lost 3 bases and J lost 3 bases; the stretch between them is 11 bases long. The study at large found these results: A significant rise in spike-specific TCR breadth and depth was observed after two AZD1222 doses relative to day 0 and relative to MenACWY recipients. In the small 56-69-year group, the increase in depth fell short of significance, most likely because of low power. Participants were mostly white British and included more females than males, and it was suggested by the authors that clonal diversity may have been underestimated. Only 5 to 7 AZD1222 recipients were SARS-CoV-2 seropositive at baseline, limiting conclusions about previously exposed vaccinees. Vaccine-associated CD4 TCRs spanned the whole spike protein, with dominant responses in regions 160-218 and 743-854. Because no samples from the day 14 peak response were available, repertoires could be characterized only after the peak T cell response. Epitopes outside the regions mutated in the B.1.351 and B.1.1.7 variants were reportedly recognized by nearly half of the unique spike-specific TCRs.

The meaning of the sample's time point label: baseline before first vaccination. Vaccinee samples came from UK trials COV001 and COV002, including a single-blind randomized controlled phase 2/3 trial of AZD1222 (ChAdOx1 nCoV-19) in healthy adults. For TCRbeta chain sequencing, PBMC samples from trial participants were taken at day 0 and at day 28 after the second dose. The TCR sequence derives from an adult in good health. The rearrangement combines TRBV2 with TRBJ2-2; the best D guess is TRBD2, with 5 bases matching. The specimen comprised peripheral blood, sampled on day 0 of AZD1222 vaccination. This receptor carries the CDR3 CASSELAEYTGELFF. The DNA sequence follows: TGTGCCAGCAGTGAGCTAGCAGAGTACACCGGGGAGCTGTTTTTT.